The rows below give T cell receptor beta chains drawn from one sample of a study of cytotoxic CD8 clonotypes in ibrutinib-treated CLL. Assay used: immunoSEQ multiplex PCR; TCRdb lists only in-frame clones, some missing. The data contain fewer than 70,000 clones, approximately 75% of them singletons. Sequenced material: PBMCs, taken after 12 months of ibrutinib treatment. These receptors all come from a human donor with chronic lymphocytic leukemia. CDR3s include the opening cysteine and the closing phenylalanine or tryptophan. The D gene is left open where the match is weak. Size values are once, few and many counts, or a class for expanded clones, and some rows have none.

>TRBV11-3|NA|TRBJ2-2|few
CASSKSGSGTGELFF
TGTGCCAGCAGCAAATCGGGTTCTGGGACCGGGGAGCTGTTTTTT
>TRBV2|TRBD1|TRBJ1-5|few
CASSEEGTGIMRGIAQPQHF
TGTGCCAGCAGTGAAGAAGGGACAGGGATAATGCGTGGTATCGCCCAGCCCCAGCATTTT
>TRBV18|NA|TRBJ2-7|few
CASSPRGNEQYF
TGTGCCAGCTCACCCCGAGGTAACGAGCAGTACTTC
>TRBV14|NA|TRBJ2-5|NA
CASSQLSFLETQYF
TGTGCCAGCAGCCAATTAAGTTTTCTAGAGACCCAGTACTTC
>TRBV9|NA|TRBJ2-7|NA
CASSVGGNSYEQYF
TGTGCCAGCAGCGTCGGCGGGAACTCCTACGAGCAGTACTTC
>TRBV9|TRBD2|TRBJ2-7|NA
CASSPRGDEQYF
TGTGCCAGCAGCCCCCGGGGGGATGAGCAGTACTTC
>TRBV6-5|TRBD1|TRBJ2-1|once
CASSSGQGLRARQFF
TGTGCCAGCAGTTCGGGACAGGGCCTTCGAGCGCGGCAGTTCTTC
>TRBV6-1|NA|TRBJ2-7|NA
CASSESAGLYEQYF
TGTGCCAGCAGTGAAAGCGCGGGACTCTACGAGCAGTACTTC
>TRBV5-6|NA|TRBJ2-6|NA
CASSLDQGSGANVLTF
TGTGCCAGCAGCTTGGATCAGGGGTCCGGGGCCAACGTCCTGACTTTC
>TRBV4-3|NA|TRBJ2-2|once
CASSQDSGVTGELFF
TGCGCCAGCAGCCAAGATTCGGGGGTCACCGGGGAGCTGTTTTTT